The rows below give T cell receptor beta chains drawn from one sample of a study of T cells expressing NK-cell markers. Reprocessing the 5' RACE reads, TCRdb reports a single entry for every CDR3 protein and omits DNA. The table lists 300,000 to 450,000 distinct CDR3 sequences. Sequencing used blood T cells: a sorted CD56 or NKG2C T cell subset, CD4+ or CD8+ T cells, or bulk PBMC T cells (not recorded which). These receptors all come from a man aged 18-70 years in good health. Both conserved end residues are part of each CDR3.

V	J	CDR3
TRBV5-1	TRBJ2-5	CASSQTGTGGRETQYF
TRBV6-5	TRBJ1-2	CASSMTVVYYGYTF
TRBV7-2	TRBJ2-1	CASSLARASGGEQFF
TRBV29-1	TRBJ2-1	CSVYTMLYEQFF
TRBV20-1	TRBJ1-1	CSAPMGRTEAFF
TRBV12-3/TRBV12-4	TRBJ2-2	CASRDRQGGGELFF
TRBV20-1	TRBJ1-1	CSARGRVEVNLNTEAFF
TRBV28	TRBJ2-1	CASSLFGTGGYNEQFF
TRBV29-1	TRBJ1-5	CSVLLRGGNQPQHF
TRBV2	TRBJ1-4	CASRGQSTTNEKLFF
TRBV19	TRBJ2-1	CASSNRVHEQFF
TRBV24-1	TRBJ1-5	CATCEVDNNQPQHF
TRBV7-9	TRBJ2-3	CASSPWTGGTDTQYF
TRBV9	TRBJ2-3	CASSVAFHPLDTQYF
TRBV7-6	TRBJ2-5	CASSLLPPSGGAGETQYF
TRBV2	TRBJ1-4	CASSAGQLNEKLFF
TRBV6-6	TRBJ2-3	CASSRAITDTQYF
TRBV7-8	TRBJ2-5	CASSWDRGEKTQYF
TRBV29-1	TRBJ2-2	CSVRDRGDTGELFF
TRBV16	TRBJ2-5	CASSQGHVQETQYF
TRBV20-1	TRBJ1-1	CSASSGFGKAFF
TRBV25-1	TRBJ2-3	CASSEQGADTQYF
TRBV20-1	TRBJ2-5	CSARDYLAGRKETQYF
TRBV7-3	TRBJ2-2	CASSPVGQSTGELFF
TRBV5-5	TRBJ1-6	CASSLYGGRSPLHF
TRBV24-1	TRBJ2-1	CATSDPGPQEPPFYNEQFF
TRBV5-1	TRBJ2-3	CASAARNTDTQYF
TRBV2	TRBJ2-3	CASRPGTGHTDTQYF
TRBV27	TRBJ2-3	CASMYNWGTSRADTQYF
TRBV24-1	TRBJ2-1	CATSWGRQEQFF
TRBV18	TRBJ1-6	CASSDRDSYNSPLHF
TRBV7-9	TRBJ1-1	CASSLGTVTEAFF
TRBV7-9	TRBJ2-5	CASSSGLAGNRMETQYF
TRBV3-1	TRBJ1-6	CASSQEGATPPLHF
TRBV7-9	TRBJ2-1	CASSDRDRGTNEQFF
TRBV30	TRBJ2-1	CAWAGGQGTYNEQFF
TRBV6-2/TRBV6-3	TRBJ2-5	CASRQPGLADKETQYF
TRBV6-2/TRBV6-3	TRBJ2-3	CASSGGQGADTQYF
TRBV4-1	TRBJ2-3	CASSQDTTPWGHTDTQYF
TRBV5-1	TRBJ2-5	CASSLVGAAGETQYF